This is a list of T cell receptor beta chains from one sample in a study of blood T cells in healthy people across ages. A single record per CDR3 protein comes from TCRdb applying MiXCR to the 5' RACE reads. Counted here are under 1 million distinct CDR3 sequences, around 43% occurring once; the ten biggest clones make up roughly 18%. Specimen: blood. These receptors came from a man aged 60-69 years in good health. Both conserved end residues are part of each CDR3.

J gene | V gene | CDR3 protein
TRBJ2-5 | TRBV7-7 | CASSPNVADYQETQYF
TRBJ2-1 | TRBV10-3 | CAIQGAYKGNEQFF
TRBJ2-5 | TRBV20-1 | CSAGTGGGVGTQYF
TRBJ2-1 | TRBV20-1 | CSAPWGREQFF
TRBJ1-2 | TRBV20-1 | CSAPPGDNYGYTF
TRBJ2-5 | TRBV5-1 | CASSSKLGGSETQYF
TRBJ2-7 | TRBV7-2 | CASSLLGGGSSYEQYF
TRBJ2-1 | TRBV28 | CASRLGQTYNEQFF
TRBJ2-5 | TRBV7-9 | CASRLTGGGETQYF
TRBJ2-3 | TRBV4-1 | CASSDWGRADTQYF
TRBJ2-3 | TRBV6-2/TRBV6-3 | CASSYSPHITGGLTDTQYF
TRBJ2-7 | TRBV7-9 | CAIQGSGTLKSSYEQYF
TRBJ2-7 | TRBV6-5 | CASRAEATVNAYEQYF
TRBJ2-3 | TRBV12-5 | CASGSLYGNTQYF
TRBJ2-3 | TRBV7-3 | CASSPTSGVLDTQYF
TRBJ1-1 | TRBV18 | CASSPEISGMNTEAFF
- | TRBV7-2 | CASSPFGRGREETQYF
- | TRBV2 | CASRARGAHYEQYF
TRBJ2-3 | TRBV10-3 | CAISDRLAPTDTQYF
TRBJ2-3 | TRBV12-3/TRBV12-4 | CASSATGQPRQTQYF
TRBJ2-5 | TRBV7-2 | CASSGGTSGGLQETQYF
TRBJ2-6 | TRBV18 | CASSPPARFSGANVLTF